The clone carrying this TCR beta chain has just a few counts. This specimen belongs to a study of T cells after yellow fever vaccination. MiXCR, run by TCRdb on the 5' RACE reads, gives a single entry per CDR3 protein. The repertoire holds approximately 300,000 distinct CDR3 sequences, with around a tenth as singletons. CDR1 SGHRS and CDR2 YFSETQ come from the germline V gene. The CDR3 has 15 amino acids. The junction had 6 bases not matched to a gene; V was cut back by 3 bases and J by 4 bases. This clonotype was obtained from a man between 18 and 35 years old who received the YFV17D yellow fever vaccine. The input for sequencing was CD4+ T cells sorted from PBMCs, taken 45 days after the yellow fever booster vaccination. The rearrangement links TRBV5-1 to TRBJ1-3, with 8 nucleotides matching TRBD1. For the CDR3, the DNA is TGCGCCAGCAGCTCCCAGGGGGCGCGCGGAAACACCATATATTTT. Translating gives CASSSQGARGNTIYF.